This T cell receptor (beta chain) was documented in a study of cytomegalovirus exposure and HLA in healthy donors. The study's findings and limits: CMV serostatus was the only immune exposure information that was available.

The germline V and J ends were trimmed by 5 bases and 3 bases, with 9 bases remaining between them. Germline CDR1 and CDR2: SNHLY and FYNNEI. The CDR3 covers 13 residues. Worth noting for this clone: Its target is not known.

The PCR was carried out with 60 Vbeta primers and 13 Jbeta primers. Assay used: immunoSEQ multiplex PCR; TCRdb lists only in-frame clones, some missing. The table includes fewer than 90,000 clones, 78% detected once. The material sequenced was PBMCs. The source is a male donor in good health and CMV-seropositive. This sequence joins TRBV2 and TRBJ2-3; a weak D match, TRBD1 (6 bases). The CDR3: CASSRTETDTQYF. In DNA form, the CDR3 reads TGTGCCAGCAGTCGGACAGAGACAGATACGCAGTATTTT.